This T cell receptor (beta chain) was captured in a study of neoadjuvant anti-PD-1 for oral cavity cancer. At the level of the study: Non-progressing patients received a fourth nivolumab dose near day 43, then surgery on days 50-56.

Findings and caveats of the study: Post-nivolumab, blood T cell clonality was significantly elevated in non-responders. Treg/Th17 ratio rose with pretreatment blood and fell with post-treatment tumor TCRbeta clonality.

This clone was detected once. Its antigen remains unidentified. This CDR3 region has 18 residues. The germline V gene encodes CDR1 LNHDA and CDR2 SQIVND (reference sequence). The V end lost 6 bases, the J end lost 3 bases, and 26 bases lay between the germline ends. Generated by immunoSEQ multiplex PCR, the TCRdb table keeps only in-frame clones and is missing some. The sample records about 14,000 clones, around three quarters being singletons. This clonotype was sampled from a person aged 40 to 85 with oral cavity squamous cell carcinoma. The V gene is TRBV19, the J gene TRBJ1-1; no clear D. Source: PBMCs, taken before nivolumab (anti-PD-1) treatment. CDR3 in amino acids: CASSPSGRVVIGYTEAFF. DNA for the CDR3: TGTGCCAGTAGCCCTTCCGGGAGGGTGGTAATCGGGTACACTGAAGCTTTCTTT.